These T cell receptor beta chains were read from a single sample in a study of beta chain features in type 1 diabetes. The data were produced by immunoSEQ multiplex PCR, yet TCRdb's version contains in-frame clones alone and is incomplete. The table records more than 300,000 clones, around an eighth of them present only once. The sample comprised naive CD4+ T cells from blood. Source of these receptors: a man younger than 35 in good health. Each CDR3 is given with its conserved first and last residue. The D gene is left open where the match is weak. Only part of the rows carry a size: once, few, many, or a class if the clone is expanded.

V	J	D	size	CDR3	DNA
TRBV28	TRBJ2-2	TRBD2	.	CASSPQAGPGTGELFF	TGTGCCAGCAGTCCGCAAGCGGGACCGGGCACCGGGGAGCTGTTTTTT
TRBV28	TRBJ2-7	TRBD2	.	CASSFPSGGGYEQYF	TGTGCCAGCAGTTTTCCAAGCGGGGGGGGCTACGAGCAGTACTTC
TRBV7-8	TRBJ1-2	.	few	CASSLESDYGYTF	TGTGCCAGCAGCTTAGAGTCAGACTATGGCTACACCTTC
TRBV4-2	TRBJ2-1	TRBD2	.	CASSQDWTSGSYNEQFF	TGTGCCAGCAGCCAAGATTGGACTAGCGGCTCCTACAATGAGCAGTTCTTC
TRBV5-4	TRBJ2-7	TRBD2	few	CASSRTSGEEQYF	TGTGCCAGCAGTAGGACTAGCGGGGAGGAGCAGTACTTC
TRBV19	TRBJ1-1	.	once	CASSPTGGWSEAFF	TGTGCCAGTAGCCCGACAGGAGGTTGGAGTGAAGCTTTCTTT
TRBV27	TRBJ2-4	.	few	CASRSAGDIAKNIQYF	TGTGCCAGCCGATCGGCCGGGGATATAGCCAAAAACATTCAGTACTTC
TRBV18	TRBJ1-1	.	few	CASSPSGGLNTEAFF	TGTGCCAGCTCACCCAGTGGAGGCTTGAACACTGAAGCTTTCTTT
TRBV5-1	TRBJ2-3	.	.	CASSLGQSTDTQYF	TGCGCCAGCAGCTTGGGGCAGAGCACAGATACGCAGTATTTT
TRBV7-8	TRBJ2-5	TRBD1	few	CASSQPTGPVETQYF	TGTGCCAGCAGCCAACCGACAGGGCCGGTAGAGACCCAGTACTTC
TRBV27	TRBJ2-3	.	.	CASSLFGSRSTDTQYF	TGTGCCAGCAGTTTATTTGGGAGTCGTAGCACAGATACGCAGTATTTT
TRBV7-6	TRBJ2-7	.	.	CASSLVDRRGYEQYF	TGTGCCAGCAGCTTAGTGGACAGGAGGGGCTACGAGCAGTACTTC
TRBV14	TRBJ1-1	.	.	CASSRSLGGTEAFF	TGTGCCAGCAGCCGTTCTCTCGGAGGGACTGAAGCTTTCTTT
TRBV5-1	TRBJ2-1	.	few	CASNDDTWRESSYNEQFF	TGCGCCAGCAACGATGACACCTGGAGGGAGAGCTCCTACAATGAGCAGTTCTTC
TRBV29-1	TRBJ2-3	TRBD2	many	CSVGREDNTQYF	TGCAGCGTTGGACGGGAGGATAATACGCAGTATTTT
TRBV9	TRBJ2-5	TRBD2	few	CASAQGTSVQETQYF	TGTGCCAGCGCCCAAGGGACTAGCGTACAAGAGACCCAGTACTTC